One T cell receptor beta chain is described in this entry. The antigen is unknown. The data were taken from a study of cytomegalovirus exposure and HLA in healthy donors. Study-level points and caveats: Immune exposure information comprised only CMV serostatus. Highly shared variants forming one cluster were likely a sequencing artifact.

The PCR used 60 Vbeta and 13 Jbeta primers. As processed by the authors: Among the unique TCR beta chains that a later analysis counted, about 81 million in all, 10 million to 14 million were shared. Profiling relied on immunoSEQ multiplex PCR, and the TCRdb table lists in-frame clones only, not all of them. That table is the source of V, J and clone size, and D and trimming were worked out from the DNA. The repertoire includes roughly 110,000 clones, roughly 80% of them detected once, and approximately 2.1% sits in the top ten. Material for sequencing was PBMCs. The sequence came from a man aged 25-40 years in good health and CMV-seronegative.

CDR3 nucleotides: TGTGCCAGCAGTTACTCGAGAAGCTATGGCTACACCTTC. Translating gives CASSYSRSYGYTF. The chain has TRBV6-5 and TRBJ1-2; D is uncertain. Germline values: CDR1 MNHEY, CDR2 SVGAGI. The CDR3 is made up of 13 amino acids. Trimming took 0 bases from V and 4 from J, leaving 6 bases between them.